The sequence of this TCR beta chain was determined in a study of glioma-infiltrating T cells after dendritic cell vaccination. Findings and caveats of the study: No direct clonality-survival link was found; a diverse polyclonal response may matter.

A note on this clone: Its antigen is as yet unknown.

The CDR3 sequence is 17 residues long. Profiling relied on immunoSEQ multiplex PCR, and the TCRdb table lists in-frame clones only, not all of them. Of about 67,000 clones listed, around 81% are singletons. The chain employs TRBV21-1 and TRBJ1-3. TRBV21-1 is a known pseudogene. The sequencing here drew on blood, taken before dendritic cell vaccination. The sequence was obtained from a human donor with glioblastoma. CDR3 sequence reads: CASSTLVHPSSGNTIYF. DNA for the CDR3: TGTGCCAGCAGCACCTTAGTCCACCCCTCCTCTGGAAACACCATATATTTT.